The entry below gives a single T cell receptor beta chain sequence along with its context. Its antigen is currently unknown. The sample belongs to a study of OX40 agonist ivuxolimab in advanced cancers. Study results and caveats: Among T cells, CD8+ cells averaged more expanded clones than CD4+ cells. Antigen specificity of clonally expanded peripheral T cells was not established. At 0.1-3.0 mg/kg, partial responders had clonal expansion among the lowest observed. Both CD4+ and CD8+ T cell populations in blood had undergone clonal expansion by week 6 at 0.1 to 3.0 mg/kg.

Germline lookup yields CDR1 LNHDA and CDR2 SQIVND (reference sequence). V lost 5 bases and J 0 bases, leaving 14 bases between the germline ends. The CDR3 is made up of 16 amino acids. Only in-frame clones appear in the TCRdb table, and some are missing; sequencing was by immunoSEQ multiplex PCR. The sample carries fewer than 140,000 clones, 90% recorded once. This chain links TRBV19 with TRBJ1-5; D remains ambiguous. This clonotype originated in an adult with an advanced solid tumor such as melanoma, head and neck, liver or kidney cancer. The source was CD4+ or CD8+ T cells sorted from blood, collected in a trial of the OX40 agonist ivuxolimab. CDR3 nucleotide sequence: TGTGCCAGTAGTGGCCAGACACAATATAGCAATCAGCCCCAGCATTTT. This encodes CASSGQTQYSNQPQHF.